These T cell receptor beta chains were read from a single sample in a study of beta chain features in type 1 diabetes. The method was immunoSEQ multiplex PCR; TCRdb's version includes in-frame clones alone and lacks a portion of them. The sample yields 150,000 to 200,000 clones, almost 8% seen once. Sequencing input: central memory CD4+ T cells from blood. All receptors come from a man between 18 and 29 years old with type 1 diabetes. Both conserved end residues are trimmed from each CDR3.

TRBV20-1	TRBJ2-7	SAPRSHEQY
TRBV6-5	TRBJ1-5	ASSYSTGISNQPQH
TRBV10-3	TRBJ1-4	AITPIQGEKLF
TRBV7-2	TRBJ1-4	ASSNRGGANEKLF
TRBV7-8	TRBJ1-2	ASSPGQVPGYT
TRBV5-1	TRBJ2-5	ASSLQGEETQY
TRBV18	TRBJ2-7	ASSPRRGYEQY
TRBV2	TRBJ2-5	ASRGQPSQETQY
TRBV5-4	TRBJ2-1	ASSLESGGRNNEQF
TRBV2	TRBJ1-2	ASSDGTAINYGYT
TRBV28	TRBJ2-1	ASSLTSQPQF
TRBV28	TRBJ1-2	ASSLLGTANYGYT
TRBV11-2	TRBJ2-5	ASSHAAGPVTKETQY
TRBV6-6	TRBJ1-1	ASSAQVNTEAF
TRBV6-5	TRBJ1-5	ASSFWGDQPQH
TRBV28	TRBJ1-3	ASSLTGGGNTIY
TRBV30	TRBJ1-5	AWSFSGGQPQH
TRBV29-1	TRBJ2-3	SVEVQGADTQY
TRBV5-1	TRBJ2-3	ASRGDTAGGSTQY
TRBV7-2	TRBJ2-7	ASSLVGGAYEQY
TRBV19	TRBJ2-7	ASSIAGYEQY
TRBV29-1	TRBJ2-2	SGKQGADTGELF
TRBV9	TRBJ2-5	ASSVAGETQY
TRBV13	TRBJ1-2	ASSLGDRGYGYT
TRBV21-1	TRBJ1-5	ASSKGGRPYSNQPQH
TRBV2	TRBJ2-2	ASGGQGHTGELF